This record concerns one T cell receptor beta chain sequence. As yet, its antigen is unknown. The CDR3 spans 16 residues. The V end was cut by 0 bases, the J end by 2 bases, with 14 bases between. Germline assignment: CDR1 LNHNV and CDR2 YYDKDF (reference sequence). The sample is drawn from a study of shared clonotypes between healthy human individuals. Study context: Three plates each covered CD4 naive and memory; CD8 naive two, CD8 memory one. General observations from the study: Naive subsets tended to show greater estimated richness than memory subsets.

Generated by immunoSEQ multiplex PCR, the TCRdb table keeps only in-frame clones and is missing some. This repertoire shows millions of clones, 80% to 95% found once; its top ten account for 0.39%. The source is a man younger than 35 in good health. Some clones in this sample may be carry-over from other donors' samples. The material sequenced was naive CD4+ T cells from PBMCs. This sample's subset: CD45RA+ positively selected. The chain links TRBV15 to TRBJ2-7, with D perhaps matching TRBD1 or TRBD2 (5 bases each). CDR3 nucleotide sequence: TGTGCCACCAGCAGAGATCGCCGGGACCCAGCCTACGAGCAGTACTTC. This codes for CATSRDRRDPAYEQYF.